The clone carrying this T cell receptor (beta chain) has a count of ten or more. Its antigen is unidentified. The data are from a study of T-cell reconstitution after alpha-beta-depleted transplantation in children. Germline loops: CDR1 MGHRA, CDR2 YSYEKL. This CDR3 contains 15 residues. V shed 0 bases and J shed 1 base, with 10 bases lying between them. TCRbeta library construction was performed incorporating unique molecular identifiers. Using its own MiXCR run on the PCR reads, TCRdb lists one record per CDR3 protein. The sample shows around 700,000 distinct CDR3 sequences, about 12% of them seen only once. Whole-study findings and limits: One year post-transplant, T-cell counts and diversity were largely derived from T cells produced anew. Expanded graft clones, several hundred of them, were reportedly the source of alpha-beta T cells about two months after transplant. Recipient T cells and thymic progenitors that survived gave rise to the high TCRbeta diversity observed at day 60 in some patients.

V is TRBV4-1 and J is TRBJ2-7, with D unresolved. The sequence was collected from a girl aged 2-15 years with congenital amegakaryocytic thrombocytopenia, due to receive a stem cell transplant. Sequencing used PBMCs, obtained before TCRalphabeta/CD19-depleted stem cell transplant. DNA for the CDR3: TGCGCCAGCAGCCAAGACCCCACGGTATCCTACGAGCAGTACTTC. Residues: CASSQDPTVSYEQYF.